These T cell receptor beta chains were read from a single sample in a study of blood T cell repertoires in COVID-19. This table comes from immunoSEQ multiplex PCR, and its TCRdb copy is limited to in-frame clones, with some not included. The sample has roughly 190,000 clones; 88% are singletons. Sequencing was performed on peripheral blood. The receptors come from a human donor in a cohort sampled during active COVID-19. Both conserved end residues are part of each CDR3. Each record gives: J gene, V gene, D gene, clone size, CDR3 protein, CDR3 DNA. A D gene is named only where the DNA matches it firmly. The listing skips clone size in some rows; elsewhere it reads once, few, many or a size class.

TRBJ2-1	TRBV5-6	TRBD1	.	CASSLEGQGPYNEQFF	TGTGCCAGCAGCTTGGAGGGACAGGGGCCCTACAATGAGCAGTTCTTC
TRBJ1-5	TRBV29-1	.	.	CSVTTGFDQPQHF	TGCAGCGTTACTACAGGGTTCGATCAGCCCCAGCATTTT
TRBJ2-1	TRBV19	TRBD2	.	CASSRTSGAQAGEQFF	TGTGCCAGTAGCAGGACTAGCGGGGCCCAGGCAGGAGAGCAGTTCTTC
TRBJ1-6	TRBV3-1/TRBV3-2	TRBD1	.	CASNDRGVSPLHF	TGTGCCAGCAACGACAGGGGGGTTTCACCCCTCCACTTT
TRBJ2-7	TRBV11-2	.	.	CASSLERQGGYEQYF	TGTGCCAGCAGCTTAGAGCGGCAGGGGGGCTACGAGCAGTACTTC
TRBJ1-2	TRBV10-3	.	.	CAISESGAGGYTF	TGTGCCATCAGTGAGTCAGGGGCAGGCGGCTACACCTTC
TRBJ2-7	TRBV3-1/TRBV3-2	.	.	CASSSFVSYEQYF	TGTGCCAGCAGCTCCTTTGTCAGTTACGAGCAGTACTTC
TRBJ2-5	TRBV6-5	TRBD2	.	CASSLAGALETQYF	TGTGCCAGCAGTTTAGCGGGAGCTCTTGAGACCCAGTACTTC
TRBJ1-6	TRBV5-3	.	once	CARSFCQAGSWGTFYSPLHF	TGTGCCAGAAGCTTTTGCCAAGCGGGAAGCTGGGGGACATTTTATTCACCCCTCCACTTT
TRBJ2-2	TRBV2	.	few	CASRARAGSGELFF	TGTGCCAGCAGGGCCCGGGCGGGCAGCGGGGAGCTGTTTTTT
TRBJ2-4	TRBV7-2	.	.	CASSLAGPAKNIQYF	TGTGCCAGCAGCTTAGCGGGCCCAGCCAAAAACATTCAGTACTTC
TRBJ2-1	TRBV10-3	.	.	CAHSDPNYNEQFF	TGTGCCCATAGCGACCCAAATTACAATGAGCAGTTCTTC
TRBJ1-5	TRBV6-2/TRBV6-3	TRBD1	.	CASSFPRDRVRKPGRPQHF	TGTGCCAGCAGTTTCCCAAGGGACAGGGTTAGGAAGCCCGGGAGACCCCAGCATTTT
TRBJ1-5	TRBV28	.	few	CASSSPLVDRYQPQHF	TGTGCCAGCAGCTCTCCGTTAGTGGACAGATATCAGCCCCAGCATTTT
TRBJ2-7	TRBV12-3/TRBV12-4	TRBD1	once	CASKTGGDYEQYF	TGTGCCAGCAAGACAGGGGGGGACTACGAGCAGTACTTC
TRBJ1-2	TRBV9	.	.	CASSVGVTANYGYTF	TGTGCCAGCAGCGTAGGAGTAACGGCTAACTATGGCTACACCTTC
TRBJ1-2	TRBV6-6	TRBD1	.	CASSPGTGGHGYTF	TGTGCCAGCAGTCCCGGGACAGGGGGTCATGGCTACACCTTC
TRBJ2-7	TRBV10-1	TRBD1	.	CASSWTGPSYEQYF	TGCGCCAGCAGTTGGACAGGACCTTCCTACGAGCAGTACTTC
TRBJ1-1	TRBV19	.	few	CASTAIAEAFF	TGTGCCAGTACCGCAATAGCTGAAGCTTTCTTT
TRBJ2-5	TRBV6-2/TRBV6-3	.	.	CASSYSTGDQETQYF	TGTGCCAGCAGTTACTCGACCGGGGATCAAGAGACCCAGTACTTC
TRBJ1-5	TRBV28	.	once	CASSPPRGYSNQPQHF	TGTGCCAGCAGTCCGCCCAGGGGATATAGCAATCAGCCCCAGCATTTT
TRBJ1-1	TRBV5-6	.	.	CASSLVSLGAEAFF	TGTGCCAGCAGCTTGGTTTCTTTGGGAGCTGAAGCTTTCTTT
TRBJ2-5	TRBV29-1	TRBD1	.	CSVATGTGKYQETQYF	TGCAGCGTGGCGACCGGGACAGGGAAGTACCAAGAGACCCAGTACTTC
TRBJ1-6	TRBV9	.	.	CASSPRDTYNSPLHF	TGTGCCAGCAGCCCCCGGGACACCTATAATTCACCCCTCCACTTT
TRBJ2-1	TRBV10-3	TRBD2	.	CAISDGTSLGEQFF	TGTGCCATCAGTGACGGGACTAGCTTAGGTGAGCAGTTCTTC
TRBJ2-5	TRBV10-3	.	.	CAISESASHQAQYF	TGTGCCATCAGTGAGTCGGCTAGCCACCAGGCCCAGTACTTC
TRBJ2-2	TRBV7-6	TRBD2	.	CASSPRLAGSNTGELFF	TGTGCCAGCAGCCCCCGACTAGCGGGATCGAACACCGGGGAGCTGTTTTTT
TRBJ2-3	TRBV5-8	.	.	CASSLSLAPSTDTQYF	TGTGCCAGCAGCTTGTCGCTAGCGCCGAGCACAGATACGCAGTATTTT
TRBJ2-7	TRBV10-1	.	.	CASSESRYEQYF	TGCGCCAGCAGTGAGTCTCGGTACGAGCAGTACTTC
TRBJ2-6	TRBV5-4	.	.	CASSEPQGPSGANVLTF	TGTGCCAGCAGTGAACCTCAGGGTCCCTCTGGGGCCAACGTCCTGACTTTC
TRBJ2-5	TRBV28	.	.	CASKGGNQETQYF	TGTGCCAGCAAGGGCGGGAACCAAGAGACCCAGTACTTC
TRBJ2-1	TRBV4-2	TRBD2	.	CASSQDLAGYNEQFF	TGTGCCAGCAGCCAAGATCTAGCGGGGTACAATGAGCAGTTCTTC